These T cell receptor beta chains were read from a single sample in a study of shared clonotypes between healthy human individuals. Clones were read by immunoSEQ multiplex PCR, and TCRdb kept only the in-frame ones, dropping some. The data show hundreds of thousands of clones, with about 91% seen just once and approximately 25% held by the top ten. Material for sequencing was naive CD8+ T cells sorted from blood. The receptors stem from a man aged 25-40 years in good health. The CDR3 runs from the conserved cysteine through the conserved F or W. D genes are given only for firm matches. Clone size appears in some rows only: once, few, many, or a class for an expanded clone.

DNA	CDR3	size	D	V	J	length
TGTGCCAGCAGCGTAGACGGGAGGGCCTGGGATGAGCAGTTCTTC	CASSVDGRAWDEQFF	-	TRBD2	TRBV9	TRBJ2-1	15
TGTGCCTGGAGTGTAGACCCTCCCACCCCCTACAATGAGCAGTTCTTC	CAWSVDPPTPYNEQFF	-	-	TRBV30	TRBJ2-1	16
TGCGCCAGCAGCTTGGGGGCTAGCGGCTCCTACGAGCAGTACTTC	CASSLGASGSYEQYF	-	TRBD2	TRBV5-1	TRBJ2-7	15
TGCGCCAGCAGCCAAACGGGACAGGGGATGGGAAATACGCAGTATTTT	CASSQTGQGMGNTQYF	-	TRBD1	TRBV4-1	TRBJ2-3	16
TGTGCCAGCAGCTTAACGCCGGGTTCCACTGAAGCTTTCTTT	CASSLTPGSTEAFF	-	-	TRBV7-3	TRBJ1-1	14
TGCAGCGTCTGCCTCGCCCTCTCCTACGAGCAGTACTTC	CSVCLALSYEQYF	-	-	TRBV29-1	TRBJ2-7	13
TGCGCCAGCAGTCAATCGCCCGGACCAGGGAGTTACGAGCAGTACTTC	CASSQSPGPGSYEQYF	-	-	TRBV23-1	TRBJ2-7	16
TGTGCCAGCAGCGTAGCTGGGCGGGCTAGCTCCTACAATGAGCAGTTCTTC	CASSVAGRASSYNEQFF	-	-	TRBV9	TRBJ2-1	17
TGTGCCAGCACCCCCCTAGCGGGGTACAATGAGCAGTTCTTC	CASTPLAGYNEQFF	-	TRBD2	TRBV27	TRBJ2-1	14
TGCACCAGCAGCCGACAGGGAGACGAGACCCAGTACTTC	CTSSRQGDETQYF	-	-	TRBV1	TRBJ2-5	13
TGTGCCAGCAGCTTGAACAGGGGGAGGAATGAGCAGTTCTTC	CASSLNRGRNEQFF	-	TRBD1	TRBV5-6	TRBJ2-1	14
TGTGCCATCAGTCCGGGACAAACTTACGAGCAGTACTTC	CAISPGQTYEQYF	-	-	TRBV10-3	TRBJ2-7	13
TGTGCCAGCAGCTTGGGACCAGGTTACGAGCAGTACTTC	CASSLGPGYEQYF	-	-	TRBV5-5	TRBJ2-7	13
TGTGCCAGTAGTATATTCGAAGGCTACGAGCAGTACTTC	CASSIFEGYEQYF	-	-	TRBV19	TRBJ2-7	13
TGTGCCAGTAGTATACACCTGGGGGAGACCCAGTACTTC	CASSIHLGETQYF	-	-	TRBV19	TRBJ2-5	13
TGCGCCAGCAGCTTGGTTAGTCAGGGAACCTACAATGAGCAGTTCTTC	CASSLVSQGTYNEQFF	-	-	TRBV5-1	TRBJ2-1	16
TGTGCCAGCAGTCCACTCGGACAGGCAACTAATGAAAAACTGTTTTTT	CASSPLGQATNEKLFF	-	TRBD1	TRBV27	TRBJ1-4	16
TGTGCCATTGGCCCCGGACCGCCCTATGGCTACACCTTC	CAIGPGPPYGYTF	-	-	TRBV28	TRBJ1-2	13
TGTGCCAGCAGCACAGGGGGCGGTTGGGAGACCCAGTACTTC	CASSTGGGWETQYF	-	TRBD1	TRBV7-9	TRBJ2-5	14
TGTGCCATCAGTGAGCCCACTAGACCTGATGTGGACTACGAGCAGTACTTC	CAISEPTRPDVDYEQYF	-	-	TRBV10-3	TRBJ2-7	17
TGTGCCAGCAGTTTATTCGGGTTGAACACCGGGGAGCTGTTTTTT	CASSLFGLNTGELFF	once	-	TRBV28	TRBJ2-2	15
TGTGCCAGCAGCTTAACGGGGCGGGAGCTCTACAATGAGCAGTTCTTC	CASSLTGRELYNEQFF	-	TRBD2	TRBV7-9	TRBJ2-1	16
TGTGCCAGCAGCTTAAGGACAGGGAGTGGCTACACCTTC	CASSLRTGSGYTF	-	TRBD1	TRBV11-2	TRBJ1-2	13
TGTGCCAGCAGCTTAGATGTGGACTACAATGAGCAGTTCTTC	CASSLDVDYNEQFF	-	-	TRBV7-2	TRBJ2-1	14
TGTGCCATGGGGTCGGGGGGACATGAGCAGTTCTTC	CAMGSGGHEQFF	-	TRBD2	TRBV6-1	TRBJ2-1	12
TGTGCCATCAGTGAGTCGGGACAGGGGCGAAGAAACACCGGGGAGCTGTTTTTT	CAISESGQGRRNTGELFF	-	TRBD1	TRBV10-3	TRBJ2-2	18
TGCGCCAGCAGCTCTGTTACCGGGAGCAACTATGGCTACACCTTC	CASSSVTGSNYGYTF	-	-	TRBV5-1	TRBJ1-2	15
TGTGCCAGCAGTTTAATATATGGGGACAGAGAGCAGTACTTC	CASSLIYGDREQYF	once	TRBD1	TRBV27	TRBJ2-7	14
TGCGCCAGCAGCTTTGAATCCGTCCTTGAGCAGTACTTC	CASSFESVLEQYF	once	-	TRBV5-1	TRBJ2-7	13
TGCGCCAGCAGCCCTGCGGCCGGGGCGGGGGAGACCCAGTACTTC	CASSPAAGAGETQYF	-	-	TRBV4-1	TRBJ2-5	15
TGTGCCAGCAGCCTCAGGGGTCCCCCCCACGAGCAGTACTTC	CASSLRGPPHEQYF	-	-	TRBV27	TRBJ2-7	14
TGTGCCAGCTCACCTGAACTAGCGACTGCATACGAGCAGTACTTC	CASSPELATAYEQYF	-	TRBD2	TRBV18	TRBJ2-7	15
TGTGCCAGCAGCTTAACAGGGTGGGCCAAAAACATTCAGTACTTC	CASSLTGWAKNIQYF	-	-	TRBV7-2	TRBJ2-4	15
TGTGCCAGCAGCTTGGTAGCGACAGGGGACTACCCCAATGAGCAGTTCTTC	CASSLVATGDYPNEQFF	once	-	TRBV5-5	TRBJ2-1	17
TGTGCCAGCAGCCGAGTTCGCTATGAGCAGTTCTTC	CASSRVRYEQFF	-	-	TRBV27	TRBJ2-1	12
TGTGCCAGCAGTCCCGGACTAGCTTTGTACGAGCAGTACTTC	CASSPGLALYEQYF	-	TRBD2	TRBV27	TRBJ2-7	14
TGTGGCGGCGGGCAGGGGAGTCAGCCCCAGCATTTT	CGGGQGSQPQHF	-	-	TRBV19	TRBJ1-5	12
TGTGCCAGCAGCGAGACCGGGACCATAGCTAACTATGGCTACACCTTC	CASSETGTIANYGYTF	-	-	TRBV28	TRBJ1-2	16
TGCGCCAGCAGCCATTTTACAGGGGGCGGTTATGAAAAACTGTTTTTT	CASSHFTGGGYEKLFF	-	TRBD1	TRBV4-1	TRBJ1-4	16
TGTGCCAGCAGCTTAGCCGCCTCCTCCTACGAGCAGTACTTC	CASSLAASSYEQYF	-	-	TRBV7-9	TRBJ2-7	14
TGCGCCAGCAGGGGGGCCTACGAGCAGTACTTC	CASRGAYEQYF	-	-	TRBV5-1	TRBJ2-7	11
TGTGCCAGCAGTCAGAACTATGGCTACACCTTC	CASSQNYGYTF	-	-	TRBV28	TRBJ1-2	11
TGCGCCAGCAGCCAACTCAGCTCCTACAATGAGCAGTTCTTC	CASSQLSSYNEQFF	-	-	TRBV4-1	TRBJ2-1	14
TGTGCCAGCAGAGCTACCGCCTACGAGCAGTACTTC	CASRATAYEQYF	-	-	TRBV27	TRBJ2-7	12
TGTGCCAGCAGCGTAGGCAATAGCAATCAGCCCCAGCATTTT	CASSVGNSNQPQHF	-	-	TRBV9	TRBJ1-5	14
TGTGCCTGGAGTTATAGTTCCTACGAGCAGTACTTC	CAWSYSSYEQYF	-	-	TRBV30	TRBJ2-7	12
TGTGCCAGCAGCCTACACACAGTTAACACCGGGGAGCTGTTTTTT	CASSLHTVNTGELFF	-	-	TRBV14	TRBJ2-2	15
TGTGCCAGCAGCTCGGACCGGGTTCCGAATGAAAAACTGTTTTTT	CASSSDRVPNEKLFF	-	-	TRBV13	TRBJ1-4	15
TGTGCCAGCAGCTCGACCAGTGGACTAGCTGGCAATGAGCAGTTCTTC	CASSSTSGLAGNEQFF	few	TRBD2	TRBV11-3	TRBJ2-1	16
TGTGCCAGCAGCCAATTCGGGACAGGGCTTTACAATGAGCAGTTCTTC	CASSQFGTGLYNEQFF	-	TRBD1	TRBV14	TRBJ2-1	16
TGTGCCAGCAGTTACGGGAAAAAAAACATTCAGTACTTC	CASSYGKKNIQYF	once	-	TRBV6-6	TRBJ2-4	13
TGTGCCAGCAGCTGGGTGGGAGGGGCCTACAATGAGCAGTTCTTC	CASSWVGGAYNEQFF	-	TRBD2	TRBV7-9	TRBJ2-1	15
TGTGCCAGCAGCTTAGAAGCCAGCCGCACAGATACGCAGTATTTT	CASSLEASRTDTQYF	-	-	TRBV7-6	TRBJ2-3	15
TGTGCCAGCAGCTCCCGGACAGGGACTTACGAGCAGTACTTC	CASSSRTGTYEQYF	-	TRBD1	TRBV7-6	TRBJ2-7	14
TGTGCCAGCAGCGGAGGGACAGCTTCCTACGAGCAGTACTTC	CASSGGTASYEQYF	-	TRBD1	TRBV9	TRBJ2-7	14
TGTGCCATCAATTTTAGGATGGGCGAGACCCAGTACTTC	CAINFRMGETQYF	-	-	TRBV10-3	TRBJ2-5	13